The 7 T cell receptor beta chains below all came from one sample that was sequenced in a study of blood T cell repertoires in COVID-19. Repertoires were generated with immunoSEQ multiplex PCR, while TCRdb's copy carries only in-frame clones and drops some. The data show 250,000 or so clones, around 80% seen once. The sequenced material came from peripheral blood. These receptors all come from a man in his sixties with acute or convalescent COVID-19.

V usage is TRBV9 and J usage is TRBJ1-1, with D uncertain. V gave up 4 bases and J gave up 0 bases, with 10 bases separating them. Germline CDR1 SGDLS, CDR2 YYNGEE. CDR3 length equals 14 residues. This chain's CDR3 is CASSNPNMNTEAFF. The DNA of the CDR3 is TGTGCCAGCAGCAACCCGAACATGAACACTGAAGCTTTCTTT. The full variable domain, with the rest looked up from reference TRBV9 and TRBJ1-1, is DSGVTQTPKHLITATGQRVTLRCSPRSGDLSVYWYQQSLDQGLQFLIQYYNGEERAKGNILERFSAQQFPDLHSELNLSSLELGDSALYFCASSNPNMNTEAFFGQGTRLTVV.

This chain uses TRBV7-2 with TRBJ2-1; 7 bases fit TRBD2. J was trimmed by 4 bases and V by 3 bases; bases with no gene match: 6. CDR3 size: 15 residues. CDR1 is SGHTA, CDR2 FQGNSA, per germline. The CDR3 sequence: CASSLWLAEYNEQFF. CDR3 sequence (DNA): TGTGCCAGCAGCTTGTGGCTAGCGGAGTACAATGAGCAGTTCTTC. Using reference TRBV7-2 and TRBJ2-1 for the parts outside the CDR3, the full variable domain is GAGVSQSPSNKVTEKGKDVELRCDPISGHTALYWYRQSLGQGLEFLIYFQGNSAPDKSGLPSDRFSAERTGGSVSTLTIQRTQQEDSAVYLCASSLWLAEYNEQFFGPGTRLTVL.

This sequence joins TRBV4-1 and TRBJ2-2; 11 bases match TRBD2. Germline lookup yields CDR1 MGHRA and CDR2 YSYEKL. This CDR3 is 17 amino acids long. The V segment lost 3 bases and the J segment 5 bases; nucleotides outside the gene matches: 8. The CDR3 bases are TGCGCCAGCAGCCACGACACTAGCGGGAGAAGAACCGGGGAGCTGTTTTTT. Residues: CASSHDTSGRRTGELFF.

The chain joins TRBV7-9 to TRBJ2-1, with unresolved D. Germline CDR1 and CDR2: SEHNR and FQNEAQ (reference sequence). V shed 5 bases and J shed 5 bases, with 7 bases lying between them. The CDR3 consists of 12 residues. CDR3 loop: CASSPWHNEQFF. The DNA for the CDR3 is TGTGCCAGCAGCCCGTGGCACAATGAGCAGTTCTTC.

In regard to this clone: Sequence at one end of the junction differs from germline and may be a read error. CDR3 coding DNA: TGTGCCAGCAGCCCTACCGTATGGGAGACCCAATACTTC. As protein: CASSPTVWETQYF. V gene TRBV3-1 (or the pseudogene TRBV3-2) combines with J gene TRBJ2-5; the D gene is possibly TRBD2 (5 bases). Germline assignment: CDR1 LGHDT and CDR2 YNNKEL (reference sequence). This CDR3 is built from 13 residues.

V usage is TRBV7-6 and J usage is TRBJ2-7; 8 bases line up with TRBD1. Trimming took 5 bases from V and 2 from J; bases not matched to a gene: 2. Germline V gene sequence: CDR1 SGHVS, CDR2 FNYEAQ. This CDR3 has 13 amino acids. CDR3 in amino acids: CASSPTGAYEQYF. CDR3 nucleotides: TGTGCCAGCAGCCCGACAGGGGCCTACGAGCAGTACTTC. The variable domain in full, completed from reference TRBV7-6 and TRBJ2-7, reads GAGVSQSPRYKVTKRGQDVALRCDPISGHVSLYWYRQALGQGPEFLTYFNYEAQQDKSGLPNDRFSAERPEGSISTLTIQRTEQRDSAMYRCASSPTGAYEQYFGPGTRLTVT.

In its sample, this clone was seen once. The chain carries TRBV6-5 and TRBJ2-7, with D perhaps matching TRBD2 (6 bases). Germline values: CDR1 MNHEY, CDR2 SVGAGI. Trimming pared 6 bases from V and 0 bases from J, leaving 12 bases between. The CDR3 extends over 14 amino acids. In DNA form, the CDR3 reads TGTGCCAGCAGCCGAGGGACTGCCTCCTACGAGCAGTACTTC. Its translation: CASSRGTASYEQYF.